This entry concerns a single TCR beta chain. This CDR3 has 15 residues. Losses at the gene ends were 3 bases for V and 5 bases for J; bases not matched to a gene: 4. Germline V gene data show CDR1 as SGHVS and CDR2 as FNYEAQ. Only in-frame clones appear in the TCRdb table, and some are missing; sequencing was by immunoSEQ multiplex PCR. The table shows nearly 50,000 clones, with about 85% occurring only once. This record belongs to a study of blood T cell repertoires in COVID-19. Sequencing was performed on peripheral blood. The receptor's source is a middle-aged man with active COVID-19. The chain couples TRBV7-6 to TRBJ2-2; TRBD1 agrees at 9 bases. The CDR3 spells CASSFGQGFTGELFF. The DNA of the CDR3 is TGTGCCAGCAGCTTTGGACAGGGGTTTACCGGGGAGCTGTTTTTT.